This T cell receptor (beta chain) was obtained from a study of CD4+ T cells in melanoma. Study conclusions and caveats: CD8+ T cell, macrophage and B cell function reportedly correlated with neoantigen-specific CD4+ T cells. In melanoma, neoantigen-specific CD4+ T cells reportedly differed in differentiation state.

There are 14 residues in the CDR3. Germline lookup yields CDR1 GTSNPN and CDR2 SVGIG (reference sequence). Points on this clone: Antigen unknown.

TCRdb keeps only in-frame clones here, not all; method: immunoSEQ multiplex PCR. The sample records about 6,700 clones, 66% being singletons. This TCR derives from a human donor with melanoma. Sequencing was done on a sample of cells from a culture (not recorded whether cultured in vitro). This rearrangement joins TRBV30 to TRBJ2-6, with TRBD1 matching 7 bases. CDR3 region: CAGTAPSGANVLTF. Written as DNA, the CDR3 is TGTGCAGGGACAGCCCCGTCTGGGGCCAACGTCCTGACTTTC.